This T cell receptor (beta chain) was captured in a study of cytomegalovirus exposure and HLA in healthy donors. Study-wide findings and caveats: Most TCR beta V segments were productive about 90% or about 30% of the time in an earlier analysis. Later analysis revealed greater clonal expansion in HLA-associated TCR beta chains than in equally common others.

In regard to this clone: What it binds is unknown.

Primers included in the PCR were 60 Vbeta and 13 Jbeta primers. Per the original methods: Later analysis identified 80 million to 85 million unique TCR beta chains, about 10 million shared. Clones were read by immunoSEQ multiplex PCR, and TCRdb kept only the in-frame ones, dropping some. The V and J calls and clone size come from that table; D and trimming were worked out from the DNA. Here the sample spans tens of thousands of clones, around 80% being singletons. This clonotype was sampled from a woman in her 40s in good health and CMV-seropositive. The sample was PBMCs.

CDR3 region: CASSYRAGEINQPQHF. In DNA form, the CDR3 reads TGTGCCAGCAGTTACCGGGCGGGGGAGATTAATCAGCCCCAGCATTTT. This sequence joins TRBV6-6 and TRBJ1-5; tentatively, D is TRBD1 (5 bases). The CDR3 is 16 residues long. Germline CDR1 reads MNHNY; CDR2 reads SVGAGI (reference sequence). V was clipped by 2 bases and J by 4 bases, with 15 bases between them.